This T cell receptor (beta chain) was recovered during a study of blood T cell repertoires in COVID-19. Study details: T cells, B-cell-depleted T cells, or PBMCs supplied cDNA or gDNA.

Authors' methods: Using reference gene primer amplification, nucleated cell counts were estimated. Libraries were prepared by immunoSEQ multiplex PCR; TCRdb keeps only in-frame clonotypes and omits some of them. Clonal size and the V and J genes are those of that table, whereas D and trimming came from the DNA. The sample yields roughly 150,000 clones, about four fifths seen once. The ends were cut back, 6 bases at V and 0 bases at J, with 10 bases in the middle. CDR1 MNHEY and CDR2 SVGAGI come from the germline V gene. The CDR3 contains 14 residues. The genes are TRBV6-5 and TRBJ2-3, with a possible D match to TRBD2 (6 bases). The sequence came from a woman of 80 years or more with active or convalescent COVID-19. Sequencing was done on a sample of peripheral blood. The CDR3 nucleotides read TGTGCCAGCAGCCGAGGGACTAGCACAGATACGCAGTATTTT. Its translation is CASSRGTSTDTQYF.